This T cell receptor beta chain emerged from a study of blood T cell repertoires in COVID-19. Across the study: Samples representing acute and convalescent COVID-19 were sourced from the United States, Italy and Spain. T cells, B-cell-depleted T cells, or PBMCs supplied cDNA or gDNA.

The CDR3 totals 14 residues. The V end lost 1 base, the J end lost 3 bases, and 9 bases lay between the germline ends. The germline gives CDR1 MGHDK, CDR2 SYGVNS. Original methodology: Estimation of nucleated cell counts relied on the amplification of reference gene primers. Profiling relied on immunoSEQ multiplex PCR, and the TCRdb table lists in-frame clones only, not all of them. The V and J calls and clone size come from that table; D and trimming were worked out from the DNA. The sample includes 150,000 to 200,000 clones, about 81% of them seen just once. V gene TRBV25-1 combines with J gene TRBJ1-2; D may be TRBD1 (5 bases). The specimen sequenced was peripheral blood. The receptor's source is an elderly woman with COVID-19, enrolled during active disease. The CDR3 region has the DNA TGTGCCAGCAGTGAATGGGGGGACGACTATGGCTACACCTTC. It specifies CASSEWGDDYGYTF.